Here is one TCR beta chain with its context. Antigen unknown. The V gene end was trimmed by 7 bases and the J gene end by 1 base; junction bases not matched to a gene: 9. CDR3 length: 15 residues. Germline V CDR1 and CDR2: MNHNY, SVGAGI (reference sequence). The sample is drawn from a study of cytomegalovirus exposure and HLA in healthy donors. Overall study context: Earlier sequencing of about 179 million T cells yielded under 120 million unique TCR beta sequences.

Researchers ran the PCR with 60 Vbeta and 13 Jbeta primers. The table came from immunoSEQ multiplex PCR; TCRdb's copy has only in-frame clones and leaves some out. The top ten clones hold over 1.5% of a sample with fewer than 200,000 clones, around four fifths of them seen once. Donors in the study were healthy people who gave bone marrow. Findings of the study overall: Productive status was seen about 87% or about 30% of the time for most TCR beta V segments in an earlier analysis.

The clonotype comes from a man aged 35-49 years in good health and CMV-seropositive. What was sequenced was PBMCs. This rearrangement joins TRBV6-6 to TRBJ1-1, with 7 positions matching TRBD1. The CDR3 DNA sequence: TGTGCCAGCACCAAAACAGGGGCGGGGAACACTGAAGCTTTCTTT. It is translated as CASTKTGAGNTEAFF.